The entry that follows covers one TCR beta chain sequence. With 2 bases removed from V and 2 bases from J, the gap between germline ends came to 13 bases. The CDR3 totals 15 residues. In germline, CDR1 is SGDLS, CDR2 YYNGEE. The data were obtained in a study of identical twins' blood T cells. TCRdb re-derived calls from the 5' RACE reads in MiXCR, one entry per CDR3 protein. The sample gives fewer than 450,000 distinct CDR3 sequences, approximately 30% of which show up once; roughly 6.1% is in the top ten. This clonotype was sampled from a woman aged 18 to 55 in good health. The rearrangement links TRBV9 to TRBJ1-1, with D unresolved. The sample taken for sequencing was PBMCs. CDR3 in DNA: TGTGCCAGCAGCGTTTTAAGCTCGGGTAACACTGAAGCTTTCTTT. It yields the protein CASSVLSSGNTEAFF. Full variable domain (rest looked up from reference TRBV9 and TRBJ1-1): DSGVTQTPKHLITATGQRVTLRCSPRSGDLSVYWYQQSLDQGLQFLIQYYNGEERAKGNILERFSAQQFPDLHSELNLSSLELGDSALYFCASSVLSSGNTEAFFGQGTRLTVV.